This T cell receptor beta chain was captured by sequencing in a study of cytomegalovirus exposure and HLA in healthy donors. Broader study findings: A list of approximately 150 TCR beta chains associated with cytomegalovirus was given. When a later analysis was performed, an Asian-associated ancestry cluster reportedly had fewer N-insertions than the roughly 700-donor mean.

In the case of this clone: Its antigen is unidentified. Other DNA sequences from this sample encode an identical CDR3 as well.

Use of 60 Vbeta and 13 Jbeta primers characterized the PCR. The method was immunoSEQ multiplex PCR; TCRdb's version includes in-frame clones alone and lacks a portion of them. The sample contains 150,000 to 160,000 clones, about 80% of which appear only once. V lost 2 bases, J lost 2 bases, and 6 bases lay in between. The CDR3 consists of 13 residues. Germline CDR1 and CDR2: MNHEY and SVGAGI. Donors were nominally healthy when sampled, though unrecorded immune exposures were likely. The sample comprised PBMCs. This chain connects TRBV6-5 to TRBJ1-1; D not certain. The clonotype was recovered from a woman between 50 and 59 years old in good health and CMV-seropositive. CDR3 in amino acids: CASSYGRNTEAFF. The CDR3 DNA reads TGTGCCAGCAGTTACGGGCGTAACACTGAAGCTTTCTTT.